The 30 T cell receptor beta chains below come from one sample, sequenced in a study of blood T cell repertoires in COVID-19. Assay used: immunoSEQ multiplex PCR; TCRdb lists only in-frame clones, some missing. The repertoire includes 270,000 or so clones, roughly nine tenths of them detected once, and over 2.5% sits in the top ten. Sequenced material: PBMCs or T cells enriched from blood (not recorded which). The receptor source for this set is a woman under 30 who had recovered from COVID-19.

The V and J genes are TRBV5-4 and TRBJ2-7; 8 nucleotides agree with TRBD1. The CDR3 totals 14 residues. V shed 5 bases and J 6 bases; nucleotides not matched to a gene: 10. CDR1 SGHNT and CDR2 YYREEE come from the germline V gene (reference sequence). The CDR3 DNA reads TGTGCCAGCAGGCGAGACAGGGGACGGGGCGAGCAGTACTTC. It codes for CASRRDRGRGEQYF.

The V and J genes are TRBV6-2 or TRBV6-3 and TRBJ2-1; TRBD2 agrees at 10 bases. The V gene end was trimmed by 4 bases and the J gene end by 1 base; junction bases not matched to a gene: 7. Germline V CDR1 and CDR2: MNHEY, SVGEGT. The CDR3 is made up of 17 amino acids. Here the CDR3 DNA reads TGTGCCAGCAGTTTTTCCCGAGCGGGAGGGTCCTACAATGAGCAGTTCTTC. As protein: CASSFSRAGGSYNEQFF.

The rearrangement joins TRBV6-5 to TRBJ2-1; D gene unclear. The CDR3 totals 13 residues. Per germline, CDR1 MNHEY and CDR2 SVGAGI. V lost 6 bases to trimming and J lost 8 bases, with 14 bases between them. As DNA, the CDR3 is TGTGCCAGCAGCCGCTCCGGCCAGGATGAGCAGTTCTTC. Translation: CASSRSGQDEQFF.

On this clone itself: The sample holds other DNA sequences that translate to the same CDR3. The CDR3 nucleotides read TGTGCCAGCAGTTCGCAGGGTGGGAATGAAAAACTGTTTTTT. Its translation: CASSSQGGNEKLFF. The genes are TRBV5-4 and TRBJ1-4, with TRBD1 as a possible D gene (5 bases). Germline CDR1 is SGHNT and CDR2 is YYREEE (reference sequence). There are 14 residues in the CDR3. The V end lost 5 bases, the J end lost 5 bases, and 13 bases lay between the germline ends.

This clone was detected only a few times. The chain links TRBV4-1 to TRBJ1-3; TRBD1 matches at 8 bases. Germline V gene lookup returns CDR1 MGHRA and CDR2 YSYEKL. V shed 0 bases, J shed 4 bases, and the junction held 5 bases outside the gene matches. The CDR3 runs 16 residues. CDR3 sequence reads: CASSQDPPGGGNTIYF. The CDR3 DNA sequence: TGCGCCAGCAGCCAAGATCCCCCAGGGGGCGGAAACACCATATATTTT.

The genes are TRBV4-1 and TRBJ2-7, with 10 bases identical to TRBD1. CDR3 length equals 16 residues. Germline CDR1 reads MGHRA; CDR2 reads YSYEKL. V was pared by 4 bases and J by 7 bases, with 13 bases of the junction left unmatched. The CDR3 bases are TGCGCCAGCAGCCTAGACCCGGGACAGGGGTTGGCGGAGCAGTACTTC. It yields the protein CASSLDPGQGLAEQYF.

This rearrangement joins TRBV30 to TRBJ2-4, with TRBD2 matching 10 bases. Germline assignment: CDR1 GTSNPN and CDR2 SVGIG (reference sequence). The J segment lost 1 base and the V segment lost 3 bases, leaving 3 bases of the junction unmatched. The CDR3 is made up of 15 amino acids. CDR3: CAWRLSGGAKNIQYF. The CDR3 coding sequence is TGTGCCTGGAGGCTTAGCGGGGGGGCCAAAAACATTCAGTACTTC.

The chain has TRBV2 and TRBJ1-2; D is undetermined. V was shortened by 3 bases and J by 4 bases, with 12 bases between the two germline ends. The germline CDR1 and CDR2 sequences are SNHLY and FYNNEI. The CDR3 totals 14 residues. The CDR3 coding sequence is TGTGCCAGCAGTGATCTTGCGGGCCTCTATGGCTACACCTTC. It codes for CASSDLAGLYGYTF.

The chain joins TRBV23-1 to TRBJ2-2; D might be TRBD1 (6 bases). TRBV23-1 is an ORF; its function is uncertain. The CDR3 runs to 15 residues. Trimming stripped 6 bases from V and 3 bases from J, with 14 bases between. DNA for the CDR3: TGCGCCAGCAGCTTAAAAACAGGGTACACCGGGGAGCTGTTTTTT. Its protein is CASSLKTGYTGELFF.

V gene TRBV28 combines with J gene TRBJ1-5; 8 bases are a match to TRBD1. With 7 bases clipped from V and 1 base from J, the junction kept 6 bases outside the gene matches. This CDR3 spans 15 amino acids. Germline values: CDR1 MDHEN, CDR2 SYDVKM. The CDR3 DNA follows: TGTGCCAGCACGCTACAGGGGGTCAGCAATCAGCCCCAGCATTTT. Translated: CASTLQGVSNQPQHF.

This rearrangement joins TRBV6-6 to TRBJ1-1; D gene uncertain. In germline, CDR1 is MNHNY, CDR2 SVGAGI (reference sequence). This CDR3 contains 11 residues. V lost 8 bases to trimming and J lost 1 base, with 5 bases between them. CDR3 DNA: TGTGCCAGCGCAGGGAACACTGAAGCTTTCTTT. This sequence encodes CASAGNTEAFF.

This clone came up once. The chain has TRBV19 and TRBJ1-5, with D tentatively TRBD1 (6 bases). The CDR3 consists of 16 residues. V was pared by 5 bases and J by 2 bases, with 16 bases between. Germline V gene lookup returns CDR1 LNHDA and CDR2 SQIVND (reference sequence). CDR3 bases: TGTGCCAGTAGTCCCCCGAGACAGGATCGCAATCAGCCCCAGCATTTT. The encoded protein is CASSPPRQDRNQPQHF. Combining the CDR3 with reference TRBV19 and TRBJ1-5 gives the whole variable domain DGGITQSPKYLFRKEGQNVTLSCEQNLNHDAMYWYRQDPGQGLRLIYYSQIVNDFQKGDIAEGYSVSREKKESFPLTVTSAQKNPTAFYLCASSPPRQDRNQPQHFGDGTRLSIL.

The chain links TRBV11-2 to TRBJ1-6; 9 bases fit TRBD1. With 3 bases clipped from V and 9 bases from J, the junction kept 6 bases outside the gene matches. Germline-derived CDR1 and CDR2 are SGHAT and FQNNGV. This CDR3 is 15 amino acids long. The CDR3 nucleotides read TGTGCCAGCAGCTTCTCCGGGACAGGGCTTTCACCCCTCCACTTT. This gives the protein CASSFSGTGLSPLHF.

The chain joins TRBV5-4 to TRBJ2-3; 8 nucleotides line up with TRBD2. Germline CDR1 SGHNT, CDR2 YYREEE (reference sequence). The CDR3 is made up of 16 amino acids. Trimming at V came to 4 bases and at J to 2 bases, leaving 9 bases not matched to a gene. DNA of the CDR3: TGTGCCAGCAGCGTGCTACTAGCGGAGATCACAGATACGCAGTATTTT. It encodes CASSVLLAEITDTQYF.

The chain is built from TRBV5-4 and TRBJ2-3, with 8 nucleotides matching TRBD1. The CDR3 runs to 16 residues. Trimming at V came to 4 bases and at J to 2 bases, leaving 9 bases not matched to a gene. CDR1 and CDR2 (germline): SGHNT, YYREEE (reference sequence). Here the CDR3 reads CASSHRDRTFTDTQYF. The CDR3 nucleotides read TGTGCCAGCAGCCACAGGGACAGGACATTCACAGATACGCAGTATTTT.

The CDR3 loop reads CASSVDPGGLETQYF. CDR3 nucleotides: TGTGCCAGCAGCGTAGATCCAGGGGGCCTGGAGACCCAGTACTTC. The chain links TRBV9 to TRBJ2-5, with 8 bases fitting TRBD1. V was clipped by 0 bases and J by 5 bases; unmatched bases: 6. The CDR3 has 15 amino acids. The germline V gene has CDR1 SGDLS and CDR2 YYNGEE. Full variable domain (rest looked up from reference TRBV9 and TRBJ2-5): DSGVTQTPKHLITATGQRVTLRCSPRSGDLSVYWYQQSLDQGLQFLIQYYNGEERAKGNILERFSAQQFPDLHSELNLSSLELGDSALYFCASSVDPGGLETQYFGPGTRLLVL.

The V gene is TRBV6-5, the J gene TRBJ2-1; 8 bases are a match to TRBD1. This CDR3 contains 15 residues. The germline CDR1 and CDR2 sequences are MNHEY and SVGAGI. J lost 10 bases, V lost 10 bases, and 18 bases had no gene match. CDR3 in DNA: TGTGCCACCTGGGTGGAGGGACAGGTAGATTCAGAGCAGTTCTTC. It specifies CATWVEGQVDSEQFF.

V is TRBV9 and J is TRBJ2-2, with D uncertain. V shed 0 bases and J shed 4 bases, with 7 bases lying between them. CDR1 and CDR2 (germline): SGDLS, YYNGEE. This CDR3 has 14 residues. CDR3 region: CASSVGTTTGELFF. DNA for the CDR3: TGTGCCAGCAGCGTAGGCACTACCACCGGGGAGCTGTTTTTT.

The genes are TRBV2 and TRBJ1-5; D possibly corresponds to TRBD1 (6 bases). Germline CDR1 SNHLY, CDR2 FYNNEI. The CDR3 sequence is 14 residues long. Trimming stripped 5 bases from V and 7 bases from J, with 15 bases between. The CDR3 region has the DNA TGTGCCAGCAGTCCTGGACAGCCCAGGCAGCCCCAGCATTTT. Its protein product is CASSPGQPRQPQHF. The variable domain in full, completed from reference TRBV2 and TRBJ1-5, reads EPEVTQTPSHQVTQMGQEVILRCVPISNHLYFYWYRQILGQKVEFLVSFYNNEISEKSEIFDDQFSVERPDGSNFTLKIRSTKLEDSAMYFCASSPGQPRQPQHFGDGTRLSIL.

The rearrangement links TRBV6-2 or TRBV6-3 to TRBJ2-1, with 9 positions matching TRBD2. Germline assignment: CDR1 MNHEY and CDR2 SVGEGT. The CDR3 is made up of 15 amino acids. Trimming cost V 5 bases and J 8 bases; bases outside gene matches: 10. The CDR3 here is CASSLLGGGAHEQFF. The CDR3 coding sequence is TGTGCCAGCAGTCTCTTGGGCGGGGGGGCCCATGAGCAGTTCTTC.

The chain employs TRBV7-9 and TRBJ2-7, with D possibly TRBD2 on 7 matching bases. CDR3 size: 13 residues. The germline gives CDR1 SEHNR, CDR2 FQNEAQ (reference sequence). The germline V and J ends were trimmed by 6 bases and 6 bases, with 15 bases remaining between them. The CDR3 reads CASRGASGIEQYF. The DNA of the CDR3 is TGTGCCAGCAGGGGGGCCAGCGGGATCGAGCAGTACTTC. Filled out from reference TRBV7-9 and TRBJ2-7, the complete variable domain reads DTGVSQNPRHKITKRGQNVTFRCDPISEHNRLYWYRQTLGQGPEFLTYFQNEAQLEKSRLLSDRFSAERPKGSFSTLEIQRTEQGDSAMYLCASRGASGIEQYFGPGTRLTVT.

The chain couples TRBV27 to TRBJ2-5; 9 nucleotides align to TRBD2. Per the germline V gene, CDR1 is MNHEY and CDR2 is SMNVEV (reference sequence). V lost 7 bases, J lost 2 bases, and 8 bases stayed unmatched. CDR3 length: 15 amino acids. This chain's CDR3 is CASKVAGGRQETQYF. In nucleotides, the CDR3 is TGTGCCAGCAAAGTTGCGGGAGGGCGTCAAGAGACCCAGTACTTC.

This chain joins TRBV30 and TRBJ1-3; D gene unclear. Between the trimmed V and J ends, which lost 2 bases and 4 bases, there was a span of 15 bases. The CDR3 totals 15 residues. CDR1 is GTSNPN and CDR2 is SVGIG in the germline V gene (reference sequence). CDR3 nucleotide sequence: TGTGCCTGGAGTTTGGTCCCTAATTCCGGAAACACCATATATTTT. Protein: CAWSLVPNSGNTIYF.

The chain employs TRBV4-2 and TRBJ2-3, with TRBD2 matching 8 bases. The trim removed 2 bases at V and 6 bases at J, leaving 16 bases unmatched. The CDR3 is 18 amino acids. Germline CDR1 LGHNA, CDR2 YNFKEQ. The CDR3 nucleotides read TGTGCCAGCAGCCAAATACGGGAGGGCCGAGGCCCGCTTGATACGCAGTATTTT. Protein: CASSQIREGRGPLDTQYF.

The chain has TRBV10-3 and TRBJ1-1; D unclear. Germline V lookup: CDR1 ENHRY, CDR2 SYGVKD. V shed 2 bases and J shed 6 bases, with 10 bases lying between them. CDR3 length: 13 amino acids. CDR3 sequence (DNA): TGTGCCATCAGTGAGATGGGGAGGTCTGAAGCTTTCTTT. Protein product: CAISEMGRSEAFF.

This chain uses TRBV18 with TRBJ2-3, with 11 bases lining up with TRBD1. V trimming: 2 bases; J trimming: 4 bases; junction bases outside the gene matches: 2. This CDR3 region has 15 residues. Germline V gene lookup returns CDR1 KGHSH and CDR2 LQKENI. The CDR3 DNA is TGTGCCAGCTCACCAGGACAGGGGGCTCCAGATACGCAGTATTTT. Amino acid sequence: CASSPGQGAPDTQYF. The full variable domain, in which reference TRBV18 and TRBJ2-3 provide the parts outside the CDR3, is NAGVMQNPRHLVRRRGQEARLRCSPMKGHSHVYWYRQLPEEGLKFMVYLQKENIIDESGMPKERFSAEFPKEGPSILRIQQVVRGDSAAYFCASSPGQGAPDTQYFGPGTRLTVL.

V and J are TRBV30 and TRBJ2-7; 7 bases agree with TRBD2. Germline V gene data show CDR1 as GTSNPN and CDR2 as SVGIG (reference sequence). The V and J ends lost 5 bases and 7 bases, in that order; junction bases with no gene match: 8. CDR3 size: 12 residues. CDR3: CAWGTTSREQYF. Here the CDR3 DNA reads TGTGCCTGGGGGACTACCTCTCGGGAGCAGTACTTC.

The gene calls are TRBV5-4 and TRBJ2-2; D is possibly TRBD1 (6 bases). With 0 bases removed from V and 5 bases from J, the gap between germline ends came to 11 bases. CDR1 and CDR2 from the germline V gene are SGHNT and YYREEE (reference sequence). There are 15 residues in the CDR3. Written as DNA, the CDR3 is TGTGCCAGCAGCTTGGATTGGGGGCGTACCGGGGAGCTGTTTTTT. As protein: CASSLDWGRTGELFF.

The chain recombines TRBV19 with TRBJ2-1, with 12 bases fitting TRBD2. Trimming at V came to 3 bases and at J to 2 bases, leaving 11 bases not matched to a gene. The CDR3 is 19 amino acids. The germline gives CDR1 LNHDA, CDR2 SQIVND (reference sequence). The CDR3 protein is CASSIPTSGGISTYNEQFF. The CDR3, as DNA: TGTGCCAGTAGTATCCCCACTAGCGGGGGGATTAGCACCTACAATGAGCAGTTCTTC.

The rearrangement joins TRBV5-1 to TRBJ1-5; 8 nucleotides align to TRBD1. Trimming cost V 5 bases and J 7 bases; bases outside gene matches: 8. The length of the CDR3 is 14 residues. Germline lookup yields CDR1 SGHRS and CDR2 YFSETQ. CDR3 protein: CASSPGQGGQPQHF. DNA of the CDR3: TGCGCCAGCAGTCCAGGACAGGGAGGGCAGCCCCAGCATTTT.